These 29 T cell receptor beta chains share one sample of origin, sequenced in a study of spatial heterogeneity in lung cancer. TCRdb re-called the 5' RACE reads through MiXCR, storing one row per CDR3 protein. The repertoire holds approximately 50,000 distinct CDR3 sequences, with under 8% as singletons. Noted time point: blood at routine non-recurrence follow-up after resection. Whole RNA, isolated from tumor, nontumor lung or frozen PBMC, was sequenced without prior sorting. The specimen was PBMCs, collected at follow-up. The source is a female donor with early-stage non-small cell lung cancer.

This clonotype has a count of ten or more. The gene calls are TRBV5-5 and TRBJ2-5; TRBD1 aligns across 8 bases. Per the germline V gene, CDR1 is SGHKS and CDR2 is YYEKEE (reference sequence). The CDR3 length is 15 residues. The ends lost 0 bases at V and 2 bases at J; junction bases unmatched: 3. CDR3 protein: CASSLADRGQETQYF. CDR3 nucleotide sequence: TGTGCCAGCAGCTTGGCTGACAGGGGACAAGAGACCCAGTACTTC.

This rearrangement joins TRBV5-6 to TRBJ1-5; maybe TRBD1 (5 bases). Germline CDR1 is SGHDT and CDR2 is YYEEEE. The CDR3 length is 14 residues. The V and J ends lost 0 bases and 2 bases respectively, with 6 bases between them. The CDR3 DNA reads TGTGCCAGCAGCTTGGTCAGGGGCAATCAGCCCCAGCATTTT. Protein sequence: CASSLVRGNQPQHF.

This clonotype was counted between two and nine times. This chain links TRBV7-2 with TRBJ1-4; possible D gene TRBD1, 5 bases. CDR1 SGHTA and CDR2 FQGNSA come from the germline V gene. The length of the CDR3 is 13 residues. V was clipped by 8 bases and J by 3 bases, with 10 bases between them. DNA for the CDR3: TGTGCCAGCGCCCAGGGATCTAATGAAAAACTGTTTTTT. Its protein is CASAQGSNEKLFF. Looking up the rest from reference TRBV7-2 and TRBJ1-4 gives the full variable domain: GAGVSQSPSNKVTEKGKDVELRCDPISGHTALYWYRQSLGQGLEFLIYFQGNSAPDKSGLPSDRFSAERTGGSVSTLTIQRTQQEDSAVYLCASAQGSNEKLFFGSGTQLSVL.

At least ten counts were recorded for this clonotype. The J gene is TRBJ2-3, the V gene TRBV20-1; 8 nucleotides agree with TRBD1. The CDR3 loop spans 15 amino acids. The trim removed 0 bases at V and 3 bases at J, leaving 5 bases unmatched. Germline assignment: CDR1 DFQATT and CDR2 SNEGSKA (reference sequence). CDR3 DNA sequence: TGCAGTGCTAGAGATCCCCGGACAGGGACAGATACGCAGTATTTT. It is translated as CSARDPRTGTDTQYF.

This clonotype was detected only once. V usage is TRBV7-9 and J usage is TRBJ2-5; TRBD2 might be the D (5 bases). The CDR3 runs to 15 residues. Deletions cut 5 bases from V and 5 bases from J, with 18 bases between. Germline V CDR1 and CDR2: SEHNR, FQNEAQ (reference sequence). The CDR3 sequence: CASSLRGLVGETQYF. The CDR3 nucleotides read TGTGCCAGCAGCCTCCGAGGGCTAGTCGGTGAGACCCAGTACTTC.

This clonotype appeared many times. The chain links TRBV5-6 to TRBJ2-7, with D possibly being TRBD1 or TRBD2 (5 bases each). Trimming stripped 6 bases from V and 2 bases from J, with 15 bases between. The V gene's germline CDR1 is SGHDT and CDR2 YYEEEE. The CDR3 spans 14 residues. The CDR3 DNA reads TGTGCCAGCATCCTTTTCCGGGACCCCTACGAGCAGTACTTC. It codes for CASILFRDPYEQYF. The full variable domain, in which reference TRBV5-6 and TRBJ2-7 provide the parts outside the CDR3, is DAGVTQSPTHLIKTRGQQVTLRCSPKSGHDTVSWYQQALGQGPQFIFQYYEEEERQRGNFPDRFSGHQFPNYSSELNVNALLLGDSALYLCASILFRDPYEQYFGPGTRLTVT.

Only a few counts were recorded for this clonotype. CDR3 loop: CSATVHRGTTEAFF. The CDR3 DNA reads as TGCAGTGCTACAGTTCACCGGGGGACCACTGAAGCTTTCTTT. V is TRBV20-1 and J is TRBJ1-1, with D perhaps TRBD1 (5 bases). Germline V gene lookup returns CDR1 DFQATT and CDR2 SNEGSKA (reference sequence). Deletions cut 4 bases from V and 4 bases from J, with 16 bases between. The CDR3 sequence is 14 residues long.

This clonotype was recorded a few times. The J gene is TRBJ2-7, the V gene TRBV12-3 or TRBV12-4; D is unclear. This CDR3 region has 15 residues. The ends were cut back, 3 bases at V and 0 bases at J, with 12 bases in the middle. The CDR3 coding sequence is TGTGCCAGCAGTTTTAGGGTCGTGCTCTCCTACGAGCAGTACTTC. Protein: CASSFRVVLSYEQYF.

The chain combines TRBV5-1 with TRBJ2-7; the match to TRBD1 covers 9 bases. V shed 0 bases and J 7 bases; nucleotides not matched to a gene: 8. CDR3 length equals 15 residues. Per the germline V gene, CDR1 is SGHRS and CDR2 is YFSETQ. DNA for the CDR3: TGCGCCAGCAGCTTGGCTGGACAGGGGAGTCCGGAGCAGTACTTC. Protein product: CASSLAGQGSPEQYF.

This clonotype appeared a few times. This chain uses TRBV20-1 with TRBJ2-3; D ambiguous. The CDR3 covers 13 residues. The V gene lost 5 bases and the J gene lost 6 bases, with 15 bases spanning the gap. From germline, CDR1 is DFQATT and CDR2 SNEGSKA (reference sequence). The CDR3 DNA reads TGCAGTGCTCGGGCCCTTGCTGGCGATACGCAGTATTTT. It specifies CSARALAGDTQYF.

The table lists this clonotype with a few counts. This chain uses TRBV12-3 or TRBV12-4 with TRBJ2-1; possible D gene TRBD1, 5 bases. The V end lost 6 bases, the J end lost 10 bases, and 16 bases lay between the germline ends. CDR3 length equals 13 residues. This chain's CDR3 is CASREKDWGEQFF. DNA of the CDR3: TGTGCCAGCAGGGAAAAGGATTGGGGCGAGCAGTTCTTC.

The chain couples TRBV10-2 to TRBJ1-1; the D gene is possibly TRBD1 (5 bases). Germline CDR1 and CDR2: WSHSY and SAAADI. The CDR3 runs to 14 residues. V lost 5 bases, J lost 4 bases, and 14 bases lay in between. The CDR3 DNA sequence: TGCGCCAGCAGTACGCAGGGCTTCGTCACTGAAGCTTTCTTT. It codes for CASSTQGFVTEAFF.

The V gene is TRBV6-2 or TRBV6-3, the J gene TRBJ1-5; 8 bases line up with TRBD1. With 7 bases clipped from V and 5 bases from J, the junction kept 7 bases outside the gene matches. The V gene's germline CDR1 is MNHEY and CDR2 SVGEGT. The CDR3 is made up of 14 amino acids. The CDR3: CASTFDRGYQPQHF. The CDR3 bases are TGTGCCAGCACCTTCGACAGGGGCTATCAGCCCCAGCATTTT.

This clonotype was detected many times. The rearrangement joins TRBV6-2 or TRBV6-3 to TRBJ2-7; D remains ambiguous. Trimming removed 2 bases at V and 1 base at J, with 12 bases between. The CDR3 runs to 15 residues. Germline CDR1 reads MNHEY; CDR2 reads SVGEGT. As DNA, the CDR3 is TGTGCCAGCAGTTACGGCAGCCGACATTCCTACGAGCAGTACTTC. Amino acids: CASSYGSRHSYEQYF.

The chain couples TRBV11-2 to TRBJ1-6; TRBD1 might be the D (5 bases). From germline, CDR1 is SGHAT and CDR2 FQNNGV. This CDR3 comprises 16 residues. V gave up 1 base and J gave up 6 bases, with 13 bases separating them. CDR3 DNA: TGTGCCAGCAGCTTAGTCAGTGGGACGGCTAATTCACCCCTCCACTTT. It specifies CASSLVSGTANSPLHF.

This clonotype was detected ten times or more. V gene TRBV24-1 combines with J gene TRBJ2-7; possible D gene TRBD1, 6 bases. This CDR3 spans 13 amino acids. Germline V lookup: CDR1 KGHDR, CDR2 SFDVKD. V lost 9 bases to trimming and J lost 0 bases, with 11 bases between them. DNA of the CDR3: TGTGCCACCCAAGACAGGAGCTCCTACGAGCAGTACTTC. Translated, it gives CATQDRSSYEQYF.

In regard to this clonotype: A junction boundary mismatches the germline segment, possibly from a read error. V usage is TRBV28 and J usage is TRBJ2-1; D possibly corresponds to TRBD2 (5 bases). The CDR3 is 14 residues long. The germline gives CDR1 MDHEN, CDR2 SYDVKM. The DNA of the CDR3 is TGTGCCAGCAGTTATACGGGAAATTACAATGGGCAGTTCTTC. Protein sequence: CASSYTGNYNGQFF.

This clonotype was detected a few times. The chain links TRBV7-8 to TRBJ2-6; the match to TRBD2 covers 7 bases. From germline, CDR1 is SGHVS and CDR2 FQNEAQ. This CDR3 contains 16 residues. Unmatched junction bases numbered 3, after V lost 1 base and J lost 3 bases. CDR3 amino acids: CASSLVWTSGANVLTF. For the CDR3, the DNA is TGTGCCAGCAGCTTAGTTTGGACTAGTGGGGCCAACGTCCTGACTTTC.

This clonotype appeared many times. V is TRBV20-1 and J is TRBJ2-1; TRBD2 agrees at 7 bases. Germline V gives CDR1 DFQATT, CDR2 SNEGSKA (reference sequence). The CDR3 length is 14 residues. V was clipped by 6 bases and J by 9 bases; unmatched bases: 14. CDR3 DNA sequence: TGCAGTGCCCTTCGCGGGGAGGGCCTGGGTGAGCAGTTCTTC. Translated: CSALRGEGLGEQFF.

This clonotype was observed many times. CDR3 DNA sequence: TGTGCCAGCTCACCACCGTTCCAAGAGACCCAGTACTTC. This codes for CASSPPFQETQYF. The chain uses TRBV18 and TRBJ2-5; unclear D gene. The germline CDR1 and CDR2 sequences are KGHSH and LQKENI. This CDR3 region has 13 residues. The V end lost 0 bases, the J end lost 1 base, and 3 bases lay between the germline ends.

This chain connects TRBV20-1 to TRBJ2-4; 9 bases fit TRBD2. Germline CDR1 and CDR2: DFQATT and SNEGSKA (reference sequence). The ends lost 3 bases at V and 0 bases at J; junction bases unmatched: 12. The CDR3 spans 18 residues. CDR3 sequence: CSASNSAGGPLAKNIQYF. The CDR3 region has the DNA TGCAGTGCTAGTAATTCCGCGGGGGGGCCTCTAGCCAAAAACATTCAGTACTTC.

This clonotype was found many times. The CDR3 DNA reads as TGTGCCAGCAGTCAACCCCCGACAGGATCACTCTTCCTTAATTCACCCCTCCACTTT. It codes for CASSQPPTGSLFLNSPLHF. The genes are TRBV28 and TRBJ1-6; weak D call: TRBD1 (6 bases). Per germline, CDR1 MDHEN and CDR2 SYDVKM. The CDR3 covers 19 residues. V was pared by 5 bases and J by 6 bases, with 26 bases between.

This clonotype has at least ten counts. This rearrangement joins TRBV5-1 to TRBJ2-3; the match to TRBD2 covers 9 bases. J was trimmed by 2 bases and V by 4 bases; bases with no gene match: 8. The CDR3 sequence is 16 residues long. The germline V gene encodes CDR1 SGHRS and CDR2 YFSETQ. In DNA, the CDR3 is TGCGCCAGCAGCCCCCCCGCGGGAGGGTACACAGATACGCAGTATTTT. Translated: CASSPPAGGYTDTQYF. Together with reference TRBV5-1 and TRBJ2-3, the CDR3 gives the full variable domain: KAGVTQTPRYLIKTRGQQVTLSCSPISGHRSVSWYQQTPGQGLQFLFEYFSETQRNKGNFPGRFSGRQFSNSRSEMNVSTLELGDSALYLCASSPPAGGYTDTQYFGPGTRLTVL.

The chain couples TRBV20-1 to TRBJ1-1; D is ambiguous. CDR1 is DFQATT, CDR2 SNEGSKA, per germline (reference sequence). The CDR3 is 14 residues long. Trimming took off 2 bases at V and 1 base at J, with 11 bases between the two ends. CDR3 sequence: CSARSGWANTEAFF. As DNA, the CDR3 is TGCAGTGCTAGATCCGGGTGGGCGAACACTGAAGCTTTCTTT.

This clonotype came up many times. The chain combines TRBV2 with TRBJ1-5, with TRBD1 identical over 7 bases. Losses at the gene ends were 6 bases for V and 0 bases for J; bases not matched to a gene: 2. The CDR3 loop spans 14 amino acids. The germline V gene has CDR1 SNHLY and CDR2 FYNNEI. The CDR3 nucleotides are TGTGCCAGCAGGACAGGGCTTAGCAATCAGCCCCAGCATTTT. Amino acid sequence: CASRTGLSNQPQHF.

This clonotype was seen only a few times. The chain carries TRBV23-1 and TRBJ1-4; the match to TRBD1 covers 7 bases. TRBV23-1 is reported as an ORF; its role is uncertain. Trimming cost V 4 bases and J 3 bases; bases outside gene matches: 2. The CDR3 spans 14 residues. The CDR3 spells CASSRQGPNEKLFF. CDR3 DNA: TGCGCCAGCAGTCGACAGGGACCTAATGAAAAACTGTTTTTT.

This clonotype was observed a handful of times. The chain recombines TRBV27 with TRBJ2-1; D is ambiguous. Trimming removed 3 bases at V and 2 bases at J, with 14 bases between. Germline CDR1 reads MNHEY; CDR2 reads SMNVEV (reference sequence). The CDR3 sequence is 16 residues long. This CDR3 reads CASSFYTASPYNEQFF. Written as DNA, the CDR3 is TGTGCCAGCAGTTTTTATACGGCGAGCCCCTACAATGAGCAGTTCTTC.

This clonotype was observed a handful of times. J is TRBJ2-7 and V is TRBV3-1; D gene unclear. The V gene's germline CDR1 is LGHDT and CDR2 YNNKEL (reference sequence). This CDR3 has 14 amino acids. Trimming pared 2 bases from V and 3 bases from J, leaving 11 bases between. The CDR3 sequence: CASSQMGGVYEQYF. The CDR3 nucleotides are TGTGCCAGCAGCCAAATGGGCGGAGTCTACGAGCAGTACTTC.

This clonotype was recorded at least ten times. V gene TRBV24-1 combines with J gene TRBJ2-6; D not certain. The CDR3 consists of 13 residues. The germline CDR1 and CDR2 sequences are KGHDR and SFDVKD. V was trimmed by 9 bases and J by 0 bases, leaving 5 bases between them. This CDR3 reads CATGLSGANVLTF. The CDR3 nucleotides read TGTGCCACCGGGCTCTCTGGGGCCAACGTCCTGACTTTC.